This T cell receptor (beta chain) was recorded in a study of CD8+ T cells in alopecia areata. Looking at the study overall: Those treated were given oral tofacitinib at 5 to 10 mg twice daily. After 6 to 18 months of tofacitinib, follow-up continued 6 months off drug.

V lost 3 bases and J lost 6, with 3 bases in between. The CDR3 covers 11 residues. Germline CDR1 is LGHNA and CDR2 is YSLEER. Obtained from alopecia areata patients were lesional scalp punch biopsies along with peripheral blood. This clone was found a few times. In each case, RNA was isolated and then reverse transcribed into cDNA as the sequencing template. Generated by immunoSEQ multiplex PCR, the TCRdb table keeps only in-frame clones and is missing some. The top ten clones hold around 15% of a sample with some 9,800 clones, 55% to 75% of them seen once. V and J are TRBV4-3 and TRBJ2-1; D remains ambiguous. This sequence originates from a human donor with alopecia areata. The sequencing sample was made of skin. CDR3 in amino acids: CASSHLNEQFF. CDR3 DNA: TGCGCCAGCAGCCACCTCAATGAGCAGTTCTTC.